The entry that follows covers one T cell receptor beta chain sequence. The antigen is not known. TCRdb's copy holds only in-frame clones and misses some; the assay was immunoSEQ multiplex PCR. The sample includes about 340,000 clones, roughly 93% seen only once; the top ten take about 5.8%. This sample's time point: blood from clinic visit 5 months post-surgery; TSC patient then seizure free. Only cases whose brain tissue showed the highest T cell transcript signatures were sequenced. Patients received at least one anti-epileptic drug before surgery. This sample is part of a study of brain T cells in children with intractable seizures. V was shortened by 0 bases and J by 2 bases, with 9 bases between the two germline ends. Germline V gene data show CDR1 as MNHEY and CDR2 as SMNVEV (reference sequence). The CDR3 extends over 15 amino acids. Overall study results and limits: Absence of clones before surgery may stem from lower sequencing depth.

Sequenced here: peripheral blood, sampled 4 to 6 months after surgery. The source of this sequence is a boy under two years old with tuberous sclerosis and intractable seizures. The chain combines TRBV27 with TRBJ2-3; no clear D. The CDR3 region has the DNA TGTGCCAGCAGTTTATCGGGGATCTCCACAGATACGCAGTATTTT. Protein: CASSLSGISTDTQYF.